This T cell receptor beta chain was captured by sequencing in a study of blood T cell repertoires in COVID-19. Per the study methods: Estimation of nucleated cell counts was performed using reference gene primer amplification. The method was immunoSEQ multiplex PCR; TCRdb's version includes in-frame clones alone and lacks a portion of them. That table is the source of V, J and clone size, and D and trimming were worked out from the DNA. The sample consists of more than 80,000 clones, about 87% of them appearing once. The CDR3 totals 14 residues. The junction had 12 bases not matched to a gene; V was cut back by 3 bases and J by 8 bases. Germline CDR1 is GTSNPN and CDR2 is SVGIG (reference sequence).

This sequence joins TRBV30 and TRBJ1-2; 7 bases are shared with TRBD1. The source is a man aged 35-49 years with acute or convalescent COVID-19. Sequencing was done on a sample of peripheral blood. Written as DNA, the CDR3 is TGTGCCTGGAGCTTAGGGACAGAGCGGTGGGGCTACACCTTC. Amino acid sequence: CAWSLGTERWGYTF.